These 8 T cell receptor beta chains were all obtained from the same sample, sequenced in a study of cytomegalovirus exposure and HLA in healthy donors. PCR was performed using 60 Vbeta and 13 Jbeta primers. Measured with immunoSEQ multiplex PCR; TCRdb has only the in-frame clones, and not every one. The table shows 150,000 to 170,000 clones, with 80% occurring only once. The sequenced sample consisted of PBMCs. All receptors come from a woman aged 40 to 55 in good health and CMV-seropositive.

The chain carries TRBV28 and TRBJ1-1; D perhaps matches TRBD1 (6 bases). Trimming took 7 bases from V and 4 from J, leaving 22 bases between them. This CDR3 is 16 amino acids long. Germline CDR1 is MDHEN and CDR2 is SYDVKM. The CDR3 loop reads CASNLRGFPLRTEAFF. Written as DNA, the CDR3 is TGTGCCAGCAATCTGAGGGGGTTCCCTCTCCGCACTGAAGCTTTCTTT.

This clone showed up just a few times. CDR3: CASSTNLNTEAFF. CDR3 coding DNA: TGTGCCAGTAGTACTAACTTGAACACTGAAGCTTTCTTT. The J gene is TRBJ1-1, the V gene TRBV19, with D uncertain. Deletions cut 4 bases from V and 0 bases from J, with 6 bases between. From germline, CDR1 is LNHDA and CDR2 SQIVND (reference sequence). This CDR3 is 13 amino acids long.

This clone has just one count. This sequence joins TRBV30 and TRBJ2-7; 7 positions match TRBD1. V dropped 2 bases and J dropped 9; count of bases not matched to a gene: 13. This CDR3 has 14 amino acids. CDR1 is GTSNPN and CDR2 is SVGIG in the germline V gene (reference sequence). CDR3 sequence: CAWSHRQGERGQYF. In DNA form, the CDR3 reads TGTGCCTGGAGTCATAGACAGGGAGAGAGGGGGCAGTACTTC.

This clone was seen only a few times. This chain links TRBV7-9 with TRBJ1-2, with D possibly TRBD1 on 5 matching bases. V was pared by 3 bases and J by 6 bases, with 11 bases between. Germline V gene sequence: CDR1 SEHNR, CDR2 FQNEAQ (reference sequence). The CDR3 contains 13 residues. This CDR3 is CASSFPGGNGYTF. The CDR3 nucleotides read TGTGCCAGCAGCTTCCCCGGGGGTAATGGCTACACCTTC.

The chain links TRBV6-1 to TRBJ2-1; 11 bases agree with TRBD2. The V gene end was trimmed by 6 bases and the J gene end by 2 bases; junction bases not matched to a gene: 0. Germline V gene sequence: CDR1 MNHNS, CDR2 SASEGT. This CDR3 comprises 14 residues. CDR3 nucleotides: TGTGCCAGCAGACTAGCGGGAGCCTACAATGAGCAGTTCTTC. Translated, it gives CASRLAGAYNEQFF.

The chain recombines TRBV5-1 with TRBJ2-5; 8 bases agree with TRBD1. CDR1 and CDR2 (germline): SGHRS, YFSETQ. The CDR3 is 12 residues long. Trimming took 0 bases from V and 10 from J; bases not matched to a gene: 2. The CDR3 sequence: CASSLEQGGQYF. The CDR3 DNA sequence: TGCGCCAGCAGCTTGGAACAGGGGGGCCAGTACTTC.

The V call is TRBV5-1, the J call TRBJ1-2; 8 bases align to TRBD1. The length of the CDR3 is 14 residues. From germline, CDR1 is SGHRS and CDR2 YFSETQ. With V trimmed by 0 bases and J by 8 bases, 6 bases remained unmatched. As DNA, the CDR3 is TGCGCCAGCAGCTTGGGGGGGACAGGCCGGGGCTACACCTTC. Protein: CASSLGGTGRGYTF.

The chain links TRBV5-8 to TRBJ2-3, with 9 bases lining up with TRBD2. J was trimmed by 0 bases and V by 4 bases; bases with no gene match: 3. Germline V gene data show CDR1 as SGHTS and CDR2 as YDEGEE. The CDR3 totals 15 residues. The CDR3, as DNA: TGTGCCAGCAGCAACAGCGGGAGGAGCACAGATACGCAGTATTTT. This encodes CASSNSGRSTDTQYF.